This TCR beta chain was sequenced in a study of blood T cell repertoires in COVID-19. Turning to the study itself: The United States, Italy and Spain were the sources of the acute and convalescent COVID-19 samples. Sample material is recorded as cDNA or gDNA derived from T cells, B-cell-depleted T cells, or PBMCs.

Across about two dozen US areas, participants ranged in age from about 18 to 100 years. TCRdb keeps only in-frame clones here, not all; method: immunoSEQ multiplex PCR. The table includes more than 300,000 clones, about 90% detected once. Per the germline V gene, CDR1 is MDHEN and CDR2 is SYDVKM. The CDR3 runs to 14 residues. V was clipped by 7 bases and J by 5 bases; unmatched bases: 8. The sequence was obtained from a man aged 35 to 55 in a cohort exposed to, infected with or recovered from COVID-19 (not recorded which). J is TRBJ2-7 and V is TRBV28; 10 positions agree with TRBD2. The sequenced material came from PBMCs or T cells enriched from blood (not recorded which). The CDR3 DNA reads TGTGCCAGCAATGGAGCGGGAGGGTCAAACGAGCAGTACTTC. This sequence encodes CASNGAGGSNEQYF.